This T cell receptor beta chain emerged from a study of blood T cell repertoires in COVID-19. Germline assignment: CDR1 LGHDT and CDR2 YNNKEL (reference sequence). Trimming pared 4 bases from V and 12 bases from J, leaving 18 bases between. The CDR3 length is 14 residues. Measured with immunoSEQ multiplex PCR; TCRdb has only the in-frame clones, and not every one. Of 110,000 or so clones detected, 88% appear once; the ten largest clones hold 7.5% to 9.5%. Input material: peripheral blood. The sequence was collected from a woman aged 65 to 85 who had recovered from COVID-19. The chain recombines TRBV3-1 (or the pseudogene TRBV3-2) with TRBJ1-4; D unresolved. Here the CDR3 reads CASSPSHSQSELFF. As DNA, the CDR3 is TGTGCCAGCAGCCCCTCCCATTCCCAATCAGAACTGTTTTTT.